The 20 T cell receptor beta chains below come from one sample, sequenced in a study of T cells after yellow fever vaccination. TCRdb reanalysed the 5' RACE reads using MiXCR and keeps one entry per CDR3 protein. The sample records 100,000 to 150,000 distinct CDR3 sequences, about 7% being singletons. The sequenced sample was CD4+ T cells sorted from PBMCs, obtained 10 to 11 days after the first yellow fever vaccination. All receptors derive from a man aged 18-30 years who received the YFV17D yellow fever vaccine.

As to this clonotype: A much larger clone sits a single nucleotide away, making a read error possible. The chain couples TRBV4-3 to TRBJ2-1; D possibly matches TRBD1 or TRBD2 (5 bases each). This CDR3 has 14 residues. Germline V gene data show CDR1 as LGHNA and CDR2 as YSLEER. The CDR3, as DNA: TGCGCCAGCAGCCACCGCCAGGGACGAAGTGAGCAGTCCTTC. Amino acids: CASSHRQGRSEQSF.

This clonotype was seen a few times. J is TRBJ1-2 and V is TRBV7-2, with D possibly being TRBD1 (5 bases). The CDR3 length is 13 residues. The germline gives CDR1 SGHTA, CDR2 FQGNSA. V lost 1 base, J lost 13 bases, and 16 bases lay in between. The CDR3: CASSLEGQSLSTF. The CDR3 region has the DNA TGTGCCAGCAGCTTAGAGGGGCAGTCCTTGAGCACCTTC.

This rearrangement joins TRBV19 to TRBJ2-7, with D possibly TRBD2 on 5 matching bases. CDR3 length: 15 amino acids. Trimming removed 5 bases from V and 2 bases from J, with 16 bases in between. CDR1 and CDR2 (germline): LNHDA, SQIVND (reference sequence). CDR3 nucleotide sequence: TGTGCCAGTAGTGTGGACGGGGAGCCCGCCTACGAGCAGTACTTC. Translated: CASSVDGEPAYEQYF.

This clonotype was seen ten or more times. The rearrangement uses TRBV4-1 and TRBJ2-3; 10 bases are shared with TRBD2. V shed 0 bases, J shed 9 bases, and the junction held 12 bases outside the gene matches. CDR3 size: 17 residues. Germline CDR1 reads MGHRA; CDR2 reads YSYEKL. CDR3 sequence: CASSQEGGAGGVRTQYF. In DNA form, the CDR3 reads TGCGCCAGCAGCCAAGAAGGAGGAGCGGGGGGGGTGAGGACGCAGTATTTT.

To note about this clonotype: This sequence may be a read error, since a much larger clone differs from it by one base. The chain links TRBV5-1 to TRBJ2-4; unclear D gene. Per germline, CDR1 SGHRS and CDR2 YFSETQ. There are 14 residues in the CDR3. The CDR3 sequence: CASSLINRKNFQYF. The CDR3 bases are TGCGCCAGCAGCTTAATTAATCGCAAAAACTTTCAGTACTTC.

This clonotype was counted ten times or more. The chain has TRBV3-1 and TRBJ1-1; D is ambiguous. The CDR3 runs 14 residues. V lost 0 bases and J 1 base, leaving 6 bases between the germline ends. Germline V gene sequence: CDR1 LGHDT, CDR2 YNNKEL (reference sequence). CDR3 in DNA: TGTGCCAGCAGCCAAGAGACGGGGAACACTGAAGCTTTCTTT. Translating it yields CASSQETGNTEAFF.

J is TRBJ1-2 and V is TRBV5-4, with TRBD1 identical over 8 bases. Losses at the gene ends were 1 base for V and 8 bases for J; bases not matched to a gene: 7. The CDR3 spans 14 residues. Germline CDR1 SGHNT, CDR2 YYREEE (reference sequence). CDR3 loop: CASSLFWDRRGYTF. CDR3 nucleotides: TGTGCCAGCAGCTTGTTTTGGGACAGGAGAGGCTACACCTTC.

This clonotype was counted many times. The chain joins TRBV27 to TRBJ2-5; D may be TRBD1 or TRBD2 (6 bases each). Germline V CDR1 and CDR2: MNHEY, SMNVEV (reference sequence). The V gene lost 9 bases and the J gene lost 9 bases, with 20 bases spanning the gap. The CDR3 runs 13 residues. The CDR3 sequence: CASGGWGAGAQYF. The CDR3 DNA sequence: TGTGCCAGTGGAGGGTGGGGGGCTGGGGCCCAGTACTTC.

In this sample, this clonotype turned up many times. J is TRBJ2-7 and V is TRBV5-1, with D possibly matching TRBD1 (5 bases). Germline V gene sequence: CDR1 SGHRS, CDR2 YFSETQ. The V gene lost 0 bases and the J gene lost 3 bases, with 13 bases spanning the gap. This CDR3 spans 15 amino acids. CDR3 sequence (DNA): TGCGCCAGCAGCTTGGCCGCCAGGGAAAACTACGAGCAGTACTTC. Protein sequence: CASSLAARENYEQYF.

This clonotype was counted between two and nine times. The chain recombines TRBV9 with TRBJ1-4; no definite D call. Germline CDR1 reads SGDLS; CDR2 reads YYNGEE. The CDR3 length is 15 residues. With 3 bases removed from V and 5 bases from J, the gap between germline ends came to 14 bases. The CDR3 spells CASSDVSFGNEKLFF. In DNA form, the CDR3 reads TGTGCCAGCAGCGACGTTTCCTTTGGGAATGAAAAACTGTTTTTT.

The chain employs TRBV19 and TRBJ2-3; maybe TRBD2 (5 bases). The CDR3 extends over 13 amino acids. Deletions cut 6 bases from V and 2 bases from J, with 9 bases between. Germline loops: CDR1 LNHDA, CDR2 SQIVND (reference sequence). The chain's CDR3 is CASRLGLTDTQYF. The CDR3 DNA follows: TGTGCCAGTAGGCTAGGACTCACAGATACGCAGTATTTT.

This clonotype was counted a few times. The rearrangement joins TRBV12-3 or TRBV12-4 to TRBJ1-3; maybe TRBD1 (5 bases). The CDR3 is made up of 15 amino acids. The V end was cut by 7 bases, the J end by 1 base, with 14 bases between. CDR3 residues: CASTLSGTSGNTIYF. For the CDR3, the DNA is TGTGCCAGCACCCTTTCAGGGACTTCTGGAAACACCATATATTTT.

The table lists this clonotype with many counts. The chain has TRBV9 and TRBJ1-2; D unresolved. Germline lookup yields CDR1 SGDLS and CDR2 YYNGEE. This CDR3 is 13 amino acids long. V lost 0 bases to trimming and J lost 4 bases, with 7 bases between them. The CDR3 coding sequence is TGTGCCAGCAGCGTAGGTGAGACCTATGGCTACACCTTC. Translation: CASSVGETYGYTF.

This clonotype was recorded at least ten times. CDR3 sequence reads: CASSVAGDADTQYF. In DNA form, the CDR3 reads TGTGCCAGCAGCGTAGCAGGGGACGCAGATACGCAGTATTTT. The V call is TRBV9, the J call TRBJ2-3; D may be TRBD1 (6 bases). The CDR3 sequence is 14 residues long. CDR1 and CDR2 from the germline V gene are SGDLS and YYNGEE. The germline V and J ends were trimmed by 0 bases and 4 bases, with 9 bases remaining between them.

This clonotype turned up a few times. This chain connects TRBV4-3 to TRBJ2-3; D might be TRBD2 (6 bases). Trimming shortened V by 4 bases and J by 1 base, and 15 bases separated the two germline ends. This CDR3 comprises 16 residues. The germline V gene encodes CDR1 LGHNA and CDR2 YSLEER. As DNA, the CDR3 is TGCGCCAGCAGCCGCCACCGGGACTCTGGCACAGATACGCAGTATTTT. Residues: CASSRHRDSGTDTQYF.

This clonotype was counted at least ten times. This chain joins TRBV7-2 and TRBJ1-2; weak D call: TRBD1 (6 bases). Trimming stripped 1 base from V and 8 bases from J, with 20 bases between. CDR1 and CDR2 (germline): SGHTA, FQGNSA. CDR3 length: 16 amino acids. The CDR3 DNA reads TGTGCCAGCAGCTTAGTGGCTGGGGGGCAAGTACTCGGCTACACCTTC. Translated, it gives CASSLVAGGQVLGYTF. Filled out from reference TRBV7-2 and TRBJ1-2, the complete variable domain reads GAGVSQSPSNKVTEKGKDVELRCDPISGHTALYWYRQSLGQGLEFLIYFQGNSAPDKSGLPSDRFSAERTGGSVSTLTIQRTQQEDSAVYLCASSLVAGGQVLGYTFGSGTRLTVV.

This clonotype has ten or more counts. The rearrangement links TRBV5-1 to TRBJ2-2; 10 bases are shared with TRBD1. The junction had 3 bases not matched to a gene; V was cut back by 4 bases and J by 6 bases. The CDR3 has 14 amino acids. Germline CDR1 is SGHRS and CDR2 is YFSETQ. CDR3 residues: CASSDRGQSGELFF. The CDR3 bases are TGCGCCAGCAGCGACAGGGGGCAATCCGGGGAGCTGTTTTTT.

There are many counts of this clonotype. The genes are TRBV7-2 and TRBJ2-1; TRBD1 matches 7 bases. The trim removed 5 bases at V and 4 bases at J, leaving 8 bases unmatched. Germline CDR1 is SGHTA and CDR2 is FQGNSA. The CDR3 runs 15 residues. The CDR3 DNA sequence: TGTGCCAGCAGCCCTACCGGGACAGCTTACAATGAGCAGTTCTTC. Translation gives CASSPTGTAYNEQFF.

In this sample, this clonotype turned up a few times. The gene calls are TRBV5-5 and TRBJ2-7; D is unclear. Trimming stripped 0 bases from V and 4 bases from J, with 11 bases between. Germline V gives CDR1 SGHKS, CDR2 YYEKEE (reference sequence). The CDR3 covers 14 residues. This CDR3 reads CASSLAGRLYEQYF. CDR3 DNA: TGTGCCAGCAGCTTGGCTGGCAGATTATACGAGCAGTACTTC. The variable domain in full, with the rest retrieved from reference TRBV5-5 and TRBJ2-7, is DAGVTQSPTHLIKTRGQQVTLRCSPISGHKSVSWYQQVLGQGPQFIFQYYEKEERGRGNFPDRFSARQFPNYSSELNVNALLLGDSALYLCASSLAGRLYEQYFGPGTRLTVT.

To note about this clonotype: One base away lies a much larger clone, so this may be a sequencing read error. The chain carries TRBV6-2 or TRBV6-3 and TRBJ1-1; D ambiguous. Germline CDR1 reads MNHEY; CDR2 reads SVGEGT. CDR3 length equals 14 residues. Trimming pared 5 bases from V and 6 bases from J, leaving 16 bases between. The CDR3 DNA is TGTGCCAGCAGTGACTACAGCGTAGAGGCTGAAGCTTTCTTT. Its protein product is CASSDYSVEAEAFF.